Reported below is one T cell receptor beta chain. This sample stems from a study of human T cells and chemical hapten exposure. Across the study: The study traced per-sample TCR yield variation mainly to small differences in pooled library volumes.

The sample's time point: patch test 2, 6 weeks after DPC sensitization. Treatment specified: therapeutic diphenylcyclopropenone sensitization with weekly scalp DPC. Each patch-test visit's blood sample preceded patch application. The donor pool consisted of alopecia patients aged 18 to 70 years, considered suitable for DPC. Trimming removed 4 bases from V and 7 bases from J, with 16 bases in between. This CDR3 has 14 residues. The germline gives CDR1 SEHNR, CDR2 FQNEAQ (reference sequence). Individual cDNA molecules (in the library) carried attached unique molecular identifiers. TCRdb independently ran MiXCR on the RACE reads; one entry per CDR3 protein. The table includes about 96,000 distinct CDR3 sequences, approximately 8.6% detected once.

The source was whole blood, collected in connection with sensitization to the hapten diphenylcyclopropenone (DPC). The sequence was collected from a woman in her thirties or forties with alopecia areata. Some clones in this sample may be carry-over from other donors' samples. The genes are TRBV7-9 and TRBJ1-1; D ambiguous. The CDR3 is CASSYREAWDEAFF. The CDR3 coding sequence is TGTGCCAGCAGCTACCGGGAGGCTTGGGATGAAGCTTTCTTT. Combining the CDR3 with reference TRBV7-9 and TRBJ1-1 gives the whole variable domain DTGVSQNPRHKITKRGQNVTFRCDPISEHNRLYWYRQTLGQGPEFLTYFQNEAQLEKSRLLSDRFSAERPKGSFSTLEIQRTEQGDSAMYLCASSYREAWDEAFFGQGTRLTVV.